Reported below is one T cell receptor beta chain. Its target is not known. The data stem from a study of neoadjuvant nivolumab and ipilimumab in lung cancer. CDR3 size: 13 residues. CDR1 is MDHEN and CDR2 is SYDVKM in the germline V gene. Trimming took off 5 bases at V and 2 bases at J, with 9 bases between the two ends. Sequencing was performed with immunoSEQ multiplex PCR; in TCRdb, only in-frame clones are kept and a portion is missing. This sample has fewer than 40,000 clones, with roughly nine tenths found just once. Study results and limitations: Higher pretherapy blood TCR richness went with higher resected-tumor richness.

The chain combines TRBV28 with TRBJ1-2, with D hard to call. Sequences were derived from peripheral blood, sampled before neoadjuvant nivolumab, alone or with ipilimumab. The sequence came from an adult with non-small cell lung cancer. In DNA, the CDR3 is TGTGCCAGCAGTGTGGACGGAAACTATGGCTACACCTTC. It yields the protein CASSVDGNYGYTF.